The present TCR beta chain was sequenced within a study of graft-versus-host responses after intestinal transplantation (dated by TCRdb to about 2021). A note on the overall study: The transplants that recipients received were multivisceral, liver-intestinal, or isolated intestinal. Of the roughly 25 intestinal transplant recipients enrolled in the cohort, one of whom was a retransplant, a few patients without pretransplant specimens were excluded. After intestinal transplantation, graft-versus-host and host-versus-graft alloreactive T cell clones in the graft, circulation and bone marrow were tracked using bulk TCR-beta CDR3 sequencing. A peak of at least 4% donor T cells among recipient peripheral blood mononuclear cells was the definition used for donor T cell macrochimerism. Alloreactive clones were identified by sequencing pre-transplant mixed lymphocyte reaction products and comparing these products with unstimulated pre-transplant donor and recipient T cells. Rather than being sequenced by the commercial service, samples from a few later patients were sequenced in-house on an Illumina MiSeq and processed with MiXCR. Anti-thymocyte globulin induction was given to all recipients, followed by maintenance tacrolimus and steroids for two to three years.

The time point label on this specimen signifies: cells obtained before transplantation from donor or recipient. CD3+CD4+ and CD3+CD8+ populations were FACS-sorted from unstimulated pre-transplant donor and recipient cells taken from spleen or lymph nodes. CDR1 and CDR2 (MNHNS, SASEGT) derive from the germline V gene. V gives up 8 bases and J gives up 7 bases, and the segment between their germline ends measures 17 bases. Taken from cysteine to phenylalanine, the CDR3 has 14 residues. The DNA shown is the 42-base CDR3, in frame from base 1. The investigation overall reported the following: GvH clones were detected in recipient bone marrow, and some appeared earlier in ileal mucosa or blood, consistent with an intestinal mucosal origin. Peak levels of circulating GvH clones were associated with declines in HvG clones early after transplant. The relatively low number and heterogeneity of intestinal transplant patients limited the conclusions. In the allografts of patients with donor T cell macrochimerism, GvH to HvG T cell clonal ratios were high.

The method was the immunoSEQ multiplex PCR assay. For most patients, genomic DNA was isolated with the Qiagen DNeasy Blood and Tissue Kit and sent frozen to Adaptive Biotechnologies for TCR sequencing. High-throughput TCR-beta CDR3 sequencing of genomic DNA from most patients was performed by Adaptive Biotechnologies. The paper's data handling went like this. Adaptive's ImmunoSEQ software supplied the TCR sequencing data for roughly 17 patients, while MiXCR and VDJtools were used to process a few other patients. To correct CD4 versus CD8 sorting errors, sequences present in both subsets at a frequency ratio below 5:1 were removed. CDR3 nucleotide sequences shared by donor and recipient were removed because the origin of these sequences could not be assigned. To be classed as alloreactive, a clone needed at least 2-fold expansion over unstimulated cells and a minimum CFSE-low frequency of 0.002% (template counts) or 0.001% (read counts). A clone was considered mappable if detected in the sequenced pre-transplant spleen, lymph node, or MLR CFSE-low populations of the donor or recipient. The cumulative frequency of alloreactive clones was calculated as a percentage of all sequences, weighted by copy number. Sourced from immuneACCESS, this table was stored by TCRdb with only in-frame sequences that have V and J called. A share of the clones is absent; for the studies checked, an unresolved V gene accounts for under half, and the remainder has no known explanation. Clone size and V and J calls were adopted from that table, with D and trimming inferred from the DNA. Counted in this sample were nearly 95,000 clones; more than 85% of them appeared once. The top ten hold about 2% of the sample.

Details on this clone: Its antigen is still unknown. Base-call qualities are not available, and no considerably larger clone is one nucleotide away.

The sequence came from a human donor who received an intestinal transplant. Material: unstimulated CD8+ T cells sorted from spleen or lymph node cells, obtained before intestinal transplant. The rearrangement joined TRBV6-1 to TRBJ1-4; the best D guess is TRBD1, with 5 bases matching. The nucleotide sequence is given as TGTGCCAGCTTATGGACAAGCCTTAGTGAAAAACTGTTTTTT. Its protein product is CASLWTSLSEKLFF.